The clone carrying this TCR beta chain showed up just a few times. V lost 4 bases, J lost 5 bases, and 11 bases lay in between. Per the germline V gene, CDR1 is SQVTM and CDR2 is ANQGSEA. The CDR3 covers 12 residues. The entry originates in a study of T-cell reconstitution after alpha-beta-depleted transplantation in children. Preparation of the TCRbeta library involved a method that used unique molecular identifiers. In TCRdb, the PCR reads were re-called with MiXCR into one record per CDR3 protein. The sample holds 540,000 or so distinct CDR3 sequences, 20% to 25% seen once. The input for sequencing was PBMCs, mostly from graft donor cells, taken 360 days after TCRalphabeta/CD19-depleted stem cell transplant. This receptor was obtained from a boy younger than two who had a stem cell transplant for acute myeloid leukemia, so the T cells may come from the graft donor. V usage is TRBV29-1 and J usage is TRBJ2-5; possible D gene TRBD1, 5 bases. CDR3 in DNA: TGCAGCGTTGCAGGGCTCTCGGAGACCCAGTACTTC. It codes for CSVAGLSETQYF.